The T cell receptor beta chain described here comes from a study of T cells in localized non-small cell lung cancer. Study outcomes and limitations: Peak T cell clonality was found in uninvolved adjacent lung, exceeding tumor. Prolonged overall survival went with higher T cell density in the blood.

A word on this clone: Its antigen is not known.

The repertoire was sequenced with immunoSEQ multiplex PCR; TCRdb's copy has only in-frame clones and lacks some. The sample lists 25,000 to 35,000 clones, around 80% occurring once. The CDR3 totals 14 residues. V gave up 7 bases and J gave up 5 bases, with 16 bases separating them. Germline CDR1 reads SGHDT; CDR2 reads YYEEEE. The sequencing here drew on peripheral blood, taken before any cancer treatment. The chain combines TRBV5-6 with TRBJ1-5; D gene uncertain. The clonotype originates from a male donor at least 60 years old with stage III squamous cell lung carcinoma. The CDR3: CASGRGGRDQPQHF. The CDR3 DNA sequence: TGTGCCAGCGGCCGTGGAGGTCGGGATCAGCCCCAGCATTTT.